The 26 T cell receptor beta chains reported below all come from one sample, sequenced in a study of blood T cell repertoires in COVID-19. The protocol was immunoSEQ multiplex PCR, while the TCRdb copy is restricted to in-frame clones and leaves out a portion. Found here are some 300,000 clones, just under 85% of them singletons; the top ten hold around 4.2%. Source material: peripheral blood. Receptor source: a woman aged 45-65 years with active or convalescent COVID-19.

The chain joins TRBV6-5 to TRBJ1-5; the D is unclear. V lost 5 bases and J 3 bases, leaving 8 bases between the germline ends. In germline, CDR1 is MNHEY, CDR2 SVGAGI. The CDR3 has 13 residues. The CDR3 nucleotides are TGTGCCAGCAGTAACACAGTCAATCAGCCCCAGCATTTT. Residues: CASSNTVNQPQHF.

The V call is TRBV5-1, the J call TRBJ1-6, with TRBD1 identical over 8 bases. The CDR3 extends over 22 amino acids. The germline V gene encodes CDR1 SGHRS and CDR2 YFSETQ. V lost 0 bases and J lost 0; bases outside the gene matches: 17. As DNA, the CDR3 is TGCGCCAGCAGCTTGGGACCCCCGTGGACAGGGCCTACACCCTCCTATAATTCACCCCTCCACTTT. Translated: CASSLGPPWTGPTPSYNSPLHF.

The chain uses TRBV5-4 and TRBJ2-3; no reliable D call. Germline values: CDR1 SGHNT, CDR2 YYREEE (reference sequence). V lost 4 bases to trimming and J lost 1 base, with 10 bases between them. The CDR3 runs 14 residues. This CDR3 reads CASSRAAGTDTQYF. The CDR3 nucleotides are TGTGCCAGCAGCCGCGCCGCTGGCACAGATACGCAGTATTTT.

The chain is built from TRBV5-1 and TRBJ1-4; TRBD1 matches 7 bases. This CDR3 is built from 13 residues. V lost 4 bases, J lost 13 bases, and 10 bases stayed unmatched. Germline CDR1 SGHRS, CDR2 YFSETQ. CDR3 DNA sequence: TGCGCCAGCAGCCCAGAAACAGGGGCTCGACTGTTTTTT. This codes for CASSPETGARLFF. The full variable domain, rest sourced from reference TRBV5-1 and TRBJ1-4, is KAGVTQTPRYLIKTRGQQVTLSCSPISGHRSVSWYQQTPGQGLQFLFEYFSETQRNKGNFPGRFSGRQFSNSRSEMNVSTLELGDSALYLCASSPETGARLFFGSGTQLSVL.

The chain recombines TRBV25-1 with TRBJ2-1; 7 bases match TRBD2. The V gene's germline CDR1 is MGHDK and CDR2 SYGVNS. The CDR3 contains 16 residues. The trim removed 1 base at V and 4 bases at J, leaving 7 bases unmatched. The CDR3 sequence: CASSESGAGKYNEQFF. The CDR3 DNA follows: TGTGCCAGCAGTGAATCGGGAGCGGGAAAGTACAATGAGCAGTTCTTC. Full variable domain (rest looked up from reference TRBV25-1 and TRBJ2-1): EADIYQTPRYLVIGTGKKITLECSQTMGHDKMYWYQQDPGMELHLIHYSYGVNSTEKGDLSSESTVSRIRTEHFPLTLESARPSHTSQYLCASSESGAGKYNEQFFGPGTRLTVL.

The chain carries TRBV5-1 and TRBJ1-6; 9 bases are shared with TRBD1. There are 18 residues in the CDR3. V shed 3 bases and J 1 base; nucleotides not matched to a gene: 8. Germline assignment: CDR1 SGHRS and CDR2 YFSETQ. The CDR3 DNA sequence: TGCGCCAGCAGCTCGGGACAGGGCTTTGGTTCCTATAATTCACCCCTCCACTTT. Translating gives CASSSGQGFGSYNSPLHF.

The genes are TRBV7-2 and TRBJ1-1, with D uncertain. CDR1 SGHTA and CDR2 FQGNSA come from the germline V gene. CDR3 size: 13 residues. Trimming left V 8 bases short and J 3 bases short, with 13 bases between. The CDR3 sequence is CASCPGHYTEAFF. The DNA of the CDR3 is TGTGCCAGCTGCCCAGGCCATTACACTGAAGCTTTCTTT. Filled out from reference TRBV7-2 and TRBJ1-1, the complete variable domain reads GAGVSQSPSNKVTEKGKDVELRCDPISGHTALYWYRQSLGQGLEFLIYFQGNSAPDKSGLPSDRFSAERTGGSVSTLTIQRTQQEDSAVYLCASCPGHYTEAFFGQGTRLTVV.

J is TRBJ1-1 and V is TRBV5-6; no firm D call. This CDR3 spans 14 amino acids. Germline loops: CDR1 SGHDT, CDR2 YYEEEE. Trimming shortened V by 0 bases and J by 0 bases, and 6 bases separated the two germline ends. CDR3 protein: CASSLVQMNTEAFF. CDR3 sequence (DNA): TGTGCCAGCAGCTTGGTTCAGATGAACACTGAAGCTTTCTTT.

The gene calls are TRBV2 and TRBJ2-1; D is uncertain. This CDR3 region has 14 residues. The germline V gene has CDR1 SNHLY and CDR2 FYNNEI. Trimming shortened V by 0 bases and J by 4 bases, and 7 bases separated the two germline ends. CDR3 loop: CASSEAGFYNEQFF. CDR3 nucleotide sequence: TGTGCCAGCAGTGAAGCGGGCTTTTACAATGAGCAGTTCTTC. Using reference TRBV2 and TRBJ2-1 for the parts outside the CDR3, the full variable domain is EPEVTQTPSHQVTQMGQEVILRCVPISNHLYFYWYRQILGQKVEFLVSFYNNEISEKSEIFDDQFSVERPDGSNFTLKIRSTKLEDSAMYFCASSEAGFYNEQFFGPGTRLTVL.

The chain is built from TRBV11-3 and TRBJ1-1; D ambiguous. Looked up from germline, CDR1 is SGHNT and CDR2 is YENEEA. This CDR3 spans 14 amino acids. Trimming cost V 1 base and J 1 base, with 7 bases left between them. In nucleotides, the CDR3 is TGTGCCAGCAGCTTAGGTGGAGGGAACACTGAAGCTTTCTTT. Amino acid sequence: CASSLGGGNTEAFF.

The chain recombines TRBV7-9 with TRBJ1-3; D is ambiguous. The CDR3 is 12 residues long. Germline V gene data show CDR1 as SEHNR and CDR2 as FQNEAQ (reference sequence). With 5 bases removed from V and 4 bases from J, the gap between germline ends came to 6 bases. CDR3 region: CASSTSGNTIYF. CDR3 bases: TGTGCCAGCAGCACTTCGGGAAACACCATATATTTT.

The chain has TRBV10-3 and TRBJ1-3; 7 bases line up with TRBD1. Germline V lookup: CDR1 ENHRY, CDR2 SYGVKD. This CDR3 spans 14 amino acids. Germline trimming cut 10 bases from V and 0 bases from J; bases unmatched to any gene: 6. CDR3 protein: CASGQEISGNTIYF. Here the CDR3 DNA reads TGTGCCAGCGGACAGGAGATCTCTGGAAACACCATATATTTT.

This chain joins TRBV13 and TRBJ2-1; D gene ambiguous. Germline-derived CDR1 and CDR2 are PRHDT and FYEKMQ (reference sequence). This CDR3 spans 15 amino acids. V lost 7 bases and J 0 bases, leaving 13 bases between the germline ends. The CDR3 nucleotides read TGTGCCAGCAAATTAGGGTCCCGCTCCTACAATGAGCAGTTCTTC. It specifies CASKLGSRSYNEQFF.

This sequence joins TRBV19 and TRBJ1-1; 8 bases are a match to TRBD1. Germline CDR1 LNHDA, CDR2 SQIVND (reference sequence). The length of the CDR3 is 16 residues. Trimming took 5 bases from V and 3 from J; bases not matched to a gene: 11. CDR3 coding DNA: TGTGCCAGTAGTGTCACAGGGGGTCGCCCGGACACTGAAGCTTTCTTT. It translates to CASSVTGGRPDTEAFF.

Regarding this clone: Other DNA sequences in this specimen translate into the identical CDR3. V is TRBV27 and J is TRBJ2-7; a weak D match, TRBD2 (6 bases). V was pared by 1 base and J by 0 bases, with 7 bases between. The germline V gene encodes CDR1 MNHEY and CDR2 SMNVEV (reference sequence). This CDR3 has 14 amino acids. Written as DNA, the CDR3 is TGTGCCAGCAGTTTATACGGGAGCTCCTACGAGCAGTACTTC. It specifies CASSLYGSSYEQYF.

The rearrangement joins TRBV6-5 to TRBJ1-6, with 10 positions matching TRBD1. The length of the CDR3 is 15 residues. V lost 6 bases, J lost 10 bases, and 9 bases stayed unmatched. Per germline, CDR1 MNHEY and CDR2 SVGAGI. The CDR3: CASSRWGQGNSPLHF. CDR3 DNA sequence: TGTGCCAGCAGCCGCTGGGGACAGGGGAACTCACCCCTCCACTTT.

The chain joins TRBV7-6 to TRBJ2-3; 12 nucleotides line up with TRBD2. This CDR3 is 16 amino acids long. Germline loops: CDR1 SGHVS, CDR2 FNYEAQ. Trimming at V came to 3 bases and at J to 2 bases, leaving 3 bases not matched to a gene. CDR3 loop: CASSLTSGSFTDTQYF. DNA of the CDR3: TGTGCCAGCAGCTTGACTAGCGGGAGTTTCACAGATACGCAGTATTTT.

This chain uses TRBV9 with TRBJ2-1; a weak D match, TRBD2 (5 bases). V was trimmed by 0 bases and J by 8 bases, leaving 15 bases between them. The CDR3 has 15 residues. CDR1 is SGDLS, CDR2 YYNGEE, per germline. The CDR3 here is CASSVGWERIDEQFF. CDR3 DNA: TGTGCCAGCAGCGTAGGGTGGGAGAGGATTGATGAGCAGTTCTTC.

The CDR3 bases are TGTGCCAGCAGTTACTGGAGTGAGGTTGAGACCCAGTACTTC. Amino acid sequence: CASSYWSEVETQYF. The chain couples TRBV6-5 to TRBJ2-5; D gene ambiguous. V was trimmed by 1 base and J by 5 bases, leaving 11 bases between them. Germline assignment: CDR1 MNHEY and CDR2 SVGAGI. This CDR3 is 14 amino acids long.

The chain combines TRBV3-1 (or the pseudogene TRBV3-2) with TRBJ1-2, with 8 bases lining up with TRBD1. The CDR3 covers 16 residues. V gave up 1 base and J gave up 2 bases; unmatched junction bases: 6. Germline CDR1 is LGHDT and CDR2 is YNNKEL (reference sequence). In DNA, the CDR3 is TGTGCCAGCAGCCAAGGTACGGGACAGGCGAACTATGGCTACACCTTC. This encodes CASSQGTGQANYGYTF.

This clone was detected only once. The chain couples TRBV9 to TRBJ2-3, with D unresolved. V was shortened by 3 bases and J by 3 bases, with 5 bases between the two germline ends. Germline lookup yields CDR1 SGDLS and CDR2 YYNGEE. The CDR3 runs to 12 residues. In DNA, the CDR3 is TGTGCCAGCAGCGAGCCGACAGATACGCAGTATTTT. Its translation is CASSEPTDTQYF.

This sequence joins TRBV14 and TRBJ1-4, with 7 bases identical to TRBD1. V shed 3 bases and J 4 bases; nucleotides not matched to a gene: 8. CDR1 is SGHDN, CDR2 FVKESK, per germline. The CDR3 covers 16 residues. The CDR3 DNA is TGTGCCAGCAGCCAGGGCCCGGGACAGCATAATGAAAAACTGTTTTTT. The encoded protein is CASSQGPGQHNEKLFF. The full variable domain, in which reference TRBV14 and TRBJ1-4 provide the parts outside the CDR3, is EAGVTQFPSHSVIEKGQTVTLRCDPISGHDNLYWYRRVMGKEIKFLLHFVKESKQDESGMPNNRFLAERTGGTYSTLKVQPAELEDSGVYFCASSQGPGQHNEKLFFGSGTQLSVL.

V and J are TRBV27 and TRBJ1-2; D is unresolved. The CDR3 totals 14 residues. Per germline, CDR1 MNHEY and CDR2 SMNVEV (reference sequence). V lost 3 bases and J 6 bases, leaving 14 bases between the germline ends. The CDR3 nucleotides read TGTGCCAGCAGTTTCTCCCAATCCTATCATGGCTACACCTTC. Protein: CASSFSQSYHGYTF.

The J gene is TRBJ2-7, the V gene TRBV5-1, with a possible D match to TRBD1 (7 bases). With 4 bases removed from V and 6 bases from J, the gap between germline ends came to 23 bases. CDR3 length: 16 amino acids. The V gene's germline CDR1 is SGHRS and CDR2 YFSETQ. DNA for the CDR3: TGCGCCAGCAGCCGAAATACACTAAGACAGGGAGGCGAGCAGTACTTC. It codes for CASSRNTLRQGGEQYF.

This CDR3 is CASSPGTGVMNTEAFF. DNA of the CDR3: TGTGCCAGCAGTCCCGGGACAGGGGTCATGAACACTGAAGCTTTCTTT. The chain carries TRBV7-9 and TRBJ1-1; 10 nucleotides line up with TRBD1. This CDR3 is built from 16 residues. Germline CDR1 SEHNR, CDR2 FQNEAQ (reference sequence). J was trimmed by 0 bases and V by 6 bases; bases with no gene match: 7.

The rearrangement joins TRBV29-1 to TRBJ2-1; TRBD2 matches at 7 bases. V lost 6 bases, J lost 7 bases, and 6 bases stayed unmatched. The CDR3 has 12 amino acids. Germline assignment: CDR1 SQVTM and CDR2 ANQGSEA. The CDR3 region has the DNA TGCAGCGTGGTAGCGGGTGGTAATGAGCAGTTCTTC. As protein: CSVVAGGNEQFF.